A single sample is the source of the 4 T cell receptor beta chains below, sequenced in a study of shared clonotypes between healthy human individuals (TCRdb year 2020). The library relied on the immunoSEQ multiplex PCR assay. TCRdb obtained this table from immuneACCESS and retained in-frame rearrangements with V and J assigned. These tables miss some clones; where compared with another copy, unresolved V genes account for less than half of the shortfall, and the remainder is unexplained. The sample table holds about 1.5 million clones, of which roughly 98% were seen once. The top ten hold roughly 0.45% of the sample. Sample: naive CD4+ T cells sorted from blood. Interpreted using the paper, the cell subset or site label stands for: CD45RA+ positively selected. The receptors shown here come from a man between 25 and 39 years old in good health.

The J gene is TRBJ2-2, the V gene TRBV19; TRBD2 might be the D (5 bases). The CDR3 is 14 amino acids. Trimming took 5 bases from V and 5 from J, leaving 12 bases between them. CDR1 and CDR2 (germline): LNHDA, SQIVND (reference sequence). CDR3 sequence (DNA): TGTGCCAGTAGTCCCCCGCGAGGGACCGGGGAGCTGTTTTTT. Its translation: CASSPPRGTGELFF.

The CDR3 DNA is TGTGCCAGCAGCGTAGTACGGGGTGAGGCAGGGAAAGCTTTCTTT. This translates into CASSVVRGEAGKAFF. The V and J genes are TRBV9 and TRBJ1-1, with a possible D match to TRBD1 (5 bases). CDR3 length equals 15 residues. The V end lost 0 bases, the J end lost 9 bases, and 18 bases lay between the germline ends. Germline lookup yields CDR1 SGDLS and CDR2 YYNGEE.

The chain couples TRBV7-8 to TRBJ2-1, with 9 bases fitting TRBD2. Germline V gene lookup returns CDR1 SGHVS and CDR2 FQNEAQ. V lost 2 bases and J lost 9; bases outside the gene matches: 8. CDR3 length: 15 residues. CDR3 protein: CASSLPGTSHGEQFF. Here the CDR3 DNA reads TGTGCCAGCAGCTTACCCGGGACTAGCCACGGTGAGCAGTTCTTC.

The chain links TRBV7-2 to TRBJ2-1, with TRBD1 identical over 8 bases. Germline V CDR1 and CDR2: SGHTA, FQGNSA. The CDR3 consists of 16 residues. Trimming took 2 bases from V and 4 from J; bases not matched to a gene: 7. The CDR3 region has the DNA TGTGCCAGCAGCTTACAGGGGGCTGTATCGTACAATGAGCAGTTCTTC. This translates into CASSLQGAVSYNEQFF.